Below, 6 T cell receptor beta chains from the same sample are listed, as sequenced in a study of long-term antiretroviral therapy in people with HIV. At survey level, the immunoSEQ assay was run in its v3.0 version. Measured with immunoSEQ multiplex PCR; TCRdb has only the in-frame clones, and not every one. The table has roughly 42,000 clones, 75% to 90% seen once; the top ten hold approximately 6%. Material: unsorted PBMCs, obtained 3.1 years after starting antiretroviral therapy. The receptor source for this set is a woman in her fifties or sixties with HIV.

The J gene is TRBJ1-2, the V gene TRBV4-2, with D unresolved. CDR3 length: 16 residues. The V gene's germline CDR1 is LGHNA and CDR2 YNFKEQ. V was cut by 0 bases and J by 6 bases, with 17 bases left in between. CDR3 protein: CASSQDQLWSGDGYTF. In nucleotides, the CDR3 is TGTGCCAGCAGCCAAGATCAGCTCTGGTCCGGGGATGGCTACACCTTC.

The rearrangement uses TRBV4-3 and TRBJ2-6; D is uncertain. This CDR3 region has 15 residues. Germline V gene data show CDR1 as LGHNA and CDR2 as YSLEER. The germline V and J ends were trimmed by 2 bases and 3 bases, with 8 bases remaining between them. CDR3 in amino acids: CASSQSMGGANVLTF. CDR3 nucleotide sequence: TGCGCCAGCAGCCAATCTATGGGTGGGGCCAACGTCCTGACTTTC.

This clone was seen more than once but under ten times. The chain carries TRBV7-3 and TRBJ1-6; D is ambiguous. CDR3 length: 12 residues. Germline values: CDR1 SGHTA, CDR2 FQGTGA. With 5 bases removed from V and 9 bases from J, the gap between germline ends came to 8 bases. Here the CDR3 DNA reads TGTGCCAGCAGCGAAGGTAGTTCACCCCTCCACTTT. Translated, it gives CASSEGSSPLHF.

This clone has a single count. V usage is TRBV2 and J usage is TRBJ2-5; TRBD1 matches 8 bases. The CDR3 extends over 14 amino acids. The germline CDR1 and CDR2 sequences are SNHLY and FYNNEI. V gave up 3 bases and J gave up 1 base; unmatched junction bases: 1. CDR3 sequence (DNA): TGTGCCAGCAGTGACAGGGGGCCCCAAGAGACCCAGTACTTC. Protein product: CASSDRGPQETQYF.

The chain joins TRBV2 to TRBJ1-4; D is ambiguous. Germline-derived CDR1 and CDR2 are SNHLY and FYNNEI. The CDR3 is 12 amino acids. Trimming took 10 bases from V and 3 from J, leaving 9 bases between them. CDR3 sequence reads: CATSSANEKLFF. The CDR3 region has the DNA TGTGCCACCTCATCGGCTAATGAAAAACTGTTTTTT.

The chain has TRBV5-1 and TRBJ2-2; 9 bases line up with TRBD2. The V gene's germline CDR1 is SGHRS and CDR2 YFSETQ. CDR3 size: 16 residues. Losses at the gene ends were 5 bases for V and 1 base for J; bases not matched to a gene: 6. The CDR3 DNA reads TGCGCCAGCAGTATCTTACTAGCGGGGAACACCGGGGAGCTGTTTTTT. This translates into CASSILLAGNTGELFF. Using reference TRBV5-1 and TRBJ2-2 for the parts outside the CDR3, the full variable domain is KAGVTQTPRYLIKTRGQQVTLSCSPISGHRSVSWYQQTPGQGLQFLFEYFSETQRNKGNFPGRFSGRQFSNSRSEMNVSTLELGDSALYLCASSILLAGNTGELFFGEGSRLTVL.